Listed here are 5 T cell receptor beta chains from one sample, sequenced in a study of molecular identifiers for immune sequencing clone quantification. TCRdb analysed the PCR reads with MiXCR anew, one entry per CDR3 protein. This table holds about 500,000 distinct CDR3 sequences, 25% found once. Input material: naive CD8+ T cells from blood, with Jurkat cell RNA spiked in. Indicated subset: FACS-sorted CD8+CD4-CCR7+CD45RA+ naive T cells. The origin of the receptors is a human donor in good health. Some libraries in this study had Jurkat cell RNA spiked in.

Turning to this clonotype: Since a much larger clone is just one base distant, this may be a read error. This chain connects TRBV29-1 to TRBJ2-5, with a tentative D call TRBD2 (6 bases). Trimming took off 4 bases at V and 5 bases at J, with 14 bases between the two ends. The CDR3 is 13 residues long. Germline V gives CDR1 SQVTM, CDR2 ANQGSEA. Written as DNA, the CDR3 is TGCAGCGTTGTCTGGCGGGATCGTGAGACCCAGTACTTC. Amino acids: CSVVWRDRETQYF.

This clonotype has more than one count but fewer than ten. This may stem from a read error, because a much larger clone lies one nucleotide away. The J gene is TRBJ2-5, the V gene TRBV6-6, with 9 positions matching TRBD1. Germline V gives CDR1 MNHNY, CDR2 SVGAGI (reference sequence). The CDR3 is made up of 14 amino acids. The CDR3 here is CASSPGTGSEPQYF. CDR3 bases: TGTGCCAGCAGTCCGGGGACAGGGTCAGAGCCCCAGTACTTC.

This clonotype has a handful of counts. V gene TRBV20-1 combines with J gene TRBJ2-7; D might be TRBD1 (5 bases). The V end lost 7 bases, the J end lost 1 base, and 20 bases lay between the germline ends. Germline loops: CDR1 DFQATT, CDR2 SNEGSKA (reference sequence). CDR3 size: 15 residues. This CDR3 reads CSGTQRGTLSYEQYF. The CDR3 DNA reads as TGCAGTGGGACCCAAAGGGGCACCCTATCCTACGAGCAGTACTTC.

V is TRBV3-1 and J is TRBJ2-7; 15 bases map to TRBD2. Looked up from germline, CDR1 is LGHDT and CDR2 is YNNKEL (reference sequence). The J segment lost 7 bases and the V segment lost 4 bases, leaving 5 bases of the junction unmatched. The CDR3 totals 15 residues. CDR3 sequence (DNA): TGTGCCAGCAGCCCCCGGACTAGCGGGGGGGAAGAGCAGTACTTC. This codes for CASSPRTSGGEEQYF.

This clonotype showed up just a few times. V is TRBV5-1 and J is TRBJ2-7; D might be TRBD1 (6 bases). There are 18 residues in the CDR3. Trimming removed 1 base at V and 0 bases at J, with 20 bases between. Germline CDR1 SGHRS, CDR2 YFSETQ. CDR3 in DNA: TGCGCCAGCAGCTTGAGTTCCCGAGGGCAGGGGCCCTCCTACGAGCAGTACTTC. It yields the protein CASSLSSRGQGPSYEQYF.